One T cell receptor (beta chain) is described in this entry. Its antigen is unidentified. The authors ran a second PCR of about 6 to 11 cycles using a sample-barcoded 5' primer and a J-beta primer mix. From the 5' RACE reads, TCRdb called clonotypes with MiXCR, one entry per CDR3 protein. The sample includes 800,000 or so distinct CDR3 sequences, 20% to 25% seen only once; the top ten take more than 3%. The data were obtained in a study of blood T cells in healthy people across ages. General study results and limits: Using unsorted PBMCs precluded a conclusive naive versus antigen-experienced comparison.

The CDR3 has 16 amino acids. With 6 bases clipped from V and 4 bases from J, the junction kept 9 bases outside the gene matches. Germline V gene data show CDR1 as MNHEY and CDR2 as SVGAGI. The data were also submitted as part of a second study, on T cells of mothers and their children.

Sequenced material: blood. The chain has TRBV6-5 and TRBJ2-1; TRBD2 matches 10 bases. This TCR derives from a boy aged 5-17 years in good health. In DNA form, the CDR3 reads TGTGCCAGCAGGACCTCAGCGGGAGGGTTTTACAATGAGCAGTTCTTC. It translates to CASRTSAGGFYNEQFF.